Below are 31 T cell receptor beta chains sequenced from a single sample in a study of cytomegalovirus exposure and HLA in healthy donors. In the PCR, 60 Vbeta and 13 Jbeta primers were used. Repertoires were generated with immunoSEQ multiplex PCR, while TCRdb's copy carries only in-frame clones and drops some. The sample holds about 77,000 clones; 60% to 80% are singletons and the top ten take about 7%. Sequenced input: PBMCs. Receptors originate from a woman aged 40 to 55 in good health and CMV-seronegative.

The V gene is TRBV6-5, the J gene TRBJ2-2, with D possibly being TRBD1 (5 bases). With 8 bases removed from V and 5 bases from J, the gap between germline ends came to 15 bases. CDR1 and CDR2 from the germline V gene are MNHEY and SVGAGI. The CDR3 totals 14 residues. The CDR3: CASSEQGGTGELFF. The CDR3 DNA reads as TGTGCCAGCTCCGAGCAGGGTGGGACCGGGGAGCTGTTTTTT.

This sequence joins TRBV27 and TRBJ2-5; no reliable D call. Germline V lookup: CDR1 MNHEY, CDR2 SMNVEV (reference sequence). The CDR3 sequence is 11 residues long. The ends were cut back, 6 bases at V and 7 bases at J, with 9 bases in the middle. In DNA form, the CDR3 reads TGTGCCAGCAGCTCCGGCGGGACCCAGTACTTC. Residues: CASSSGGTQYF.

V usage is TRBV6-1 and J usage is TRBJ2-6, with no clear D. The CDR3 totals 14 residues. V was trimmed by 3 bases and J by 1 base, leaving 4 bases between them. CDR1 and CDR2 from the germline V gene are MNHNS and SASEGT. The chain's CDR3 is CASSDMSGANVLTF. CDR3 DNA: TGTGCCAGCAGTGACATGTCTGGGGCCAACGTCCTGACTTTC.

This clone was seen a few times. The chain uses TRBV6-5 and TRBJ2-7; D call uncertain. V was clipped by 4 bases and J by 3 bases, with 4 bases between them. The CDR3 loop spans 11 amino acids. CDR1 and CDR2 from the germline V gene are MNHEY and SVGAGI. The CDR3 reads CASSFSYEQYF. In DNA, the CDR3 is TGTGCCAGCAGTTTTAGCTACGAGCAGTACTTC.

This clone was found a few times. J is TRBJ2-4 and V is TRBV28; no reliable D call. CDR1 and CDR2 from the germline V gene are MDHEN and SYDVKM. CDR3 length equals 13 residues. The V end lost 4 bases, the J end lost 7 bases, and 11 bases lay between the germline ends. CDR3 DNA: TGTGCCAGCAGTTCCAGACTGGTGAACATTCAGTACTTC. It is translated as CASSSRLVNIQYF.

V gene TRBV5-1 combines with J gene TRBJ2-3; TRBD1 agrees at 7 bases. The CDR3 contains 15 residues. Looked up from germline, CDR1 is SGHRS and CDR2 is YFSETQ. V was clipped by 2 bases and J by 1 base; unmatched bases: 4. DNA for the CDR3: TGCGCCAGCAGCTTCCGAGACAGGGGCACAGATACGCAGTATTTT. Translating it yields CASSFRDRGTDTQYF.

V is TRBV7-2 and J is TRBJ1-1; D unresolved. Trimming took 5 bases from V and 8 from J, leaving 9 bases between them. The CDR3 covers 11 residues. The germline V gene has CDR1 SGHTA and CDR2 FQGNSA. The CDR3 reads CASSGGLEAFF. The CDR3 coding sequence is TGTGCCAGCAGCGGAGGTTTAGAAGCTTTCTTT.

J is TRBJ2-3 and V is TRBV28; weak D call: TRBD1 (6 bases). The CDR3 has 14 amino acids. V was shortened by 5 bases and J by 4 bases, with 13 bases between the two germline ends. The germline V gene encodes CDR1 MDHEN and CDR2 SYDVKM. CDR3 amino acids: CASSPPGVPDTQYF. As DNA, the CDR3 is TGTGCCAGCAGTCCCCCAGGGGTGCCAGATACGCAGTATTTT.

This sequence joins TRBV6-1 and TRBJ1-1, with D unclear. The CDR3 runs to 14 residues. The V end lost 7 bases, the J end lost 4 bases, and 16 bases lay between the germline ends. CDR1 and CDR2 from the germline V gene are MNHNS and SASEGT. CDR3 protein: CASTNAGGSTEAFF. The CDR3 coding sequence is TGTGCCAGCACCAATGCAGGAGGGAGCACTGAAGCTTTCTTT.

The V call is TRBV4-2, the J call TRBJ1-1, with 8 bases matching TRBD1. The CDR3 runs to 15 residues. V lost 2 bases to trimming and J lost 1 base; unmatched junction nucleotides: 3. Germline V gene lookup returns CDR1 LGHNA and CDR2 YNFKEQ. The CDR3 DNA sequence: TGTGCCAGCAGCCAACAACAGGGGGAGAACACTGAAGCTTTCTTT. Translation: CASSQQQGENTEAFF.

The chain has TRBV29-1 and TRBJ2-1; D is undetermined. The CDR3 runs to 15 residues. V was pared by 0 bases and J by 0 bases, with 9 bases between. Germline loops: CDR1 SQVTM, CDR2 ANQGSEA. CDR3 nucleotides: TGCAGCGTTGAAGACAGGTATAGCTCCTACAATGAGCAGTTCTTC. As protein: CSVEDRYSSYNEQFF.

About this clone: At one end the junction does not follow the germline gene, possibly because of a read error. CDR3: CASSLGGGQGNSPLHF. DNA for the CDR3: TGTGCCAGCAGCTTAGGCGGAGGACAGGGCAATTCACCCCTCCATTTT. J is TRBJ1-6 and V is TRBV11-3; the match to TRBD1 covers 8 bases. The CDR3 covers 16 residues. CDR1 SGHNT and CDR2 YENEEA come from the germline V gene.

This chain joins TRBV29-1 and TRBJ1-2; 8 bases align to TRBD1. The V gene end was trimmed by 4 bases and the J gene end by 11 bases; junction bases not matched to a gene: 18. Germline V CDR1 and CDR2: SQVTM, ANQGSEA. The CDR3 contains 15 residues. This CDR3 reads CSVVPTDRGWLGYTF. The CDR3 DNA reads TGCAGCGTTGTTCCGACCGACAGGGGCTGGCTCGGGTACACCTTC. Full variable domain (rest looked up from reference TRBV29-1 and TRBJ1-2): SAVISQKPSRDICQRGTSLTIQCQVDSQVTMMFWYRQQPGQSLTLIATANQGSEATYESGFVIDKFPISRPNLTFSTLTVSNMSPEDSSIYLCSVVPTDRGWLGYTFGSGTRLTVV.

The chain has TRBV7-8 and TRBJ1-3; TRBD1 might be the D (6 bases). Germline CDR1 SGHVS, CDR2 FQNEAQ. Trimming shortened V by 0 bases and J by 2 bases, and 14 bases separated the two germline ends. This CDR3 has 17 residues. The CDR3 sequence is CASSLASGVRPGNTIYF. The CDR3, as DNA: TGTGCCAGCAGCTTAGCGTCAGGGGTGCGCCCTGGAAACACCATATATTTT.

This sequence joins TRBV6-1 and TRBJ2-1, with 11 nucleotides matching TRBD2. Per the germline V gene, CDR1 is MNHNS and CDR2 is SASEGT. Trimming took 3 bases from V and 6 from J; bases not matched to a gene: 4. The CDR3 runs to 15 residues. CDR3 nucleotides: TGTGCCAGCAGTGAGTCTAGCGGGGGGCCCAATGAGCAGTTCTTC. It translates to CASSESSGGPNEQFF.

This clone appeared a few times. The V and J genes are TRBV30 and TRBJ1-1, with no clear D. V lost 4 bases to trimming and J lost 3 bases, with 15 bases between them. CDR1 is GTSNPN, CDR2 SVGIG, per germline (reference sequence). CDR3 size: 14 residues. This chain's CDR3 is CAWKPFPGDTEAFF. CDR3 in DNA: TGTGCCTGGAAGCCATTCCCCGGGGACACTGAAGCTTTCTTT. The entire variable domain, with the rest obtained from reference TRBV30 and TRBJ1-1, is as follows: SQTIHQWPATLVQPVGSPLSLECTVEGTSNPNLYWYRQAAGRGLQLLFYSVGIGQISSEVPQNLSASRPQDRQFILSSKKLLLSDSGFYLCAWKPFPGDTEAFFGQGTRLTVV.

The V and J genes are TRBV5-5 and TRBJ2-7; tentative D call: TRBD1 (5 bases). Deletions cut 2 bases from V and 2 bases from J, with 8 bases between. Germline V lookup: CDR1 SGHKS, CDR2 YYEKEE (reference sequence). CDR3 length: 13 residues. CDR3 DNA sequence: TGTGCCAGCAGCTTTCAAGGGGCCTACGAGCAGTACTTC. This translates into CASSFQGAYEQYF.

The gene calls are TRBV30 and TRBJ2-3; a possible D gene is TRBD1 (5 bases). Trimming cost V 8 bases and J 1 base, with 13 bases left between them. This CDR3 is 13 amino acids long. Per germline, CDR1 GTSNPN and CDR2 SVGIG (reference sequence). The CDR3, as DNA: TGTGCCACAGGCCCGAAGGGCACAGATACGCAGTATTTT. It specifies CATGPKGTDTQYF.

V is TRBV15 and J is TRBJ1-5; 10 positions agree with TRBD1. The germline V gene encodes CDR1 LNHNV and CDR2 YYDKDF (reference sequence). The CDR3 consists of 15 residues. Unmatched junction bases numbered 1, after V lost 1 base and J lost 4 bases. This CDR3 is CATSRGQGANQPQHF. CDR3 DNA sequence: TGTGCCACCAGCAGAGGACAGGGGGCGAATCAGCCCCAGCATTTT.

This clone was detected only a few times. The chain has TRBV28 and TRBJ2-2; 7 bases align to TRBD1. Germline V CDR1 and CDR2: MDHEN, SYDVKM. The CDR3 spans 13 residues. The V gene end was trimmed by 6 bases and the J gene end by 6 bases; junction bases not matched to a gene: 4. CDR3 in amino acids: CASRPQGAGELFF. The CDR3 nucleotides are TGTGCCAGCAGGCCGCAGGGGGCCGGGGAGCTGTTTTTT.

Only a few counts were recorded for this clone. This rearrangement joins TRBV4-2 to TRBJ2-2; the D is unclear. CDR3 length: 13 residues. Germline V gene sequence: CDR1 LGHNA, CDR2 YNFKEQ. Deletions cut 0 bases from V and 5 bases from J, with 4 bases between. The CDR3 loop reads CASSQELTGELFF. The CDR3 nucleotides are TGTGCCAGCAGCCAAGAACTAACCGGGGAGCTGTTTTTT.

The chain uses TRBV7-2 and TRBJ1-5; weak D call: TRBD1 (6 bases). Trimming took 6 bases from V and 6 from J, leaving 12 bases between them. The CDR3 consists of 13 residues. Germline lookup yields CDR1 SGHTA and CDR2 FQGNSA. Written as DNA, the CDR3 is TGTGCCAGCAGAAGGACAGTGGGTCAGCCCCAGCATTTT. Its translation is CASRRTVGQPQHF.

This chain joins TRBV7-6 and TRBJ1-2; D perhaps matches TRBD1 (5 bases). This CDR3 comprises 16 residues. CDR1 is SGHVS and CDR2 is FNYEAQ in the germline V gene. Deletions cut 1 base from V and 4 bases from J, with 16 bases between. CDR3 in DNA: TGTGCCAGCAGCTTAGTGGCTGGGGCGAAGGTCTATGGCTACACCTTC. Translated: CASSLVAGAKVYGYTF. Using reference TRBV7-6 and TRBJ1-2 for the parts outside the CDR3, the full variable domain is GAGVSQSPRYKVTKRGQDVALRCDPISGHVSLYWYRQALGQGPEFLTYFNYEAQQDKSGLPNDRFSAERPEGSISTLTIQRTEQRDSAMYRCASSLVAGAKVYGYTFGSGTRLTVV.

The chain carries TRBV27 and TRBJ2-5; D not certain. Germline CDR1 reads MNHEY; CDR2 reads SMNVEV (reference sequence). With 9 bases removed from V and 1 base from J, the gap between germline ends came to 21 bases. The CDR3 extends over 16 amino acids. Here the CDR3 DNA reads TGTGCCAGTCAGTTACGAGGTAGACCTCTCCAAGAGACCCAGTACTTC. Translating gives CASQLRGRPLQETQYF.

The chain combines TRBV5-6 with TRBJ1-3; maybe TRBD1 (5 bases). Germline V gene data show CDR1 as SGHDT and CDR2 as YYEEEE. The CDR3 spans 15 residues. The germline V and J ends were trimmed by 4 bases and 7 bases, with 18 bases remaining between them. CDR3 sequence (DNA): TGTGCCAGCAGCATAGGACAATCTCGGTGGAACACCATATATTTT. It yields the protein CASSIGQSRWNTIYF.

CDR3 sequence (DNA): TGTGCCAGCAGCGTTACCGGGACAGGCACAGATACGCAGTATTTT. This gives the protein CASSVTGTGTDTQYF. The V gene is TRBV9, the J gene TRBJ2-3; 7 bases fit TRBD1. The germline V gene encodes CDR1 SGDLS and CDR2 YYNGEE. Unmatched junction bases numbered 4, after V lost 2 bases and J lost 1 base. The CDR3 extends over 15 amino acids.

This chain links TRBV28 with TRBJ1-5, with D tentatively TRBD1 (5 bases). Germline V gene lookup returns CDR1 MDHEN and CDR2 SYDVKM. The CDR3 is made up of 14 amino acids. The ends were cut back, 3 bases at V and 3 bases at J, with 9 bases in the middle. The CDR3 loop is CASSFQGNNQPQHF. CDR3 nucleotide sequence: TGTGCCAGCAGTTTTCAGGGAAACAATCAGCCCCAGCATTTT.

As regards this clone: Because it lacks the conserved phenylalanine or tryptophan at the end, this CDR3 is likely a read error. The DNA is omitted, as the CDR3 cannot be located on it reliably, and the CDR3 follows TCRdb's listing. The chain links TRBV18 to TRBJ2-3; TRBD2, the table's D call, was not compared with the DNA. Germline V gene lookup returns CDR1 KGHSH and CDR2 LQKENI. The length of the CDR3 is 14 amino acids, counting both ends. Here the CDR3 reads CASSPETSGGPFLY.

The rearrangement links TRBV5-5 to TRBJ2-3; tentative D call: TRBD1 (6 bases). Looked up from germline, CDR1 is SGHKS and CDR2 is YYEKEE (reference sequence). V lost 0 bases to trimming and J lost 0 bases, with 14 bases between them. This CDR3 has 17 amino acids. CDR3 in DNA: TGTGCCAGCAGCTTGGTGCCAGGGGTCTCTAGCACAGATACGCAGTATTTT. Translating it yields CASSLVPGVSSTDTQYF. The full variable domain, completed using reference TRBV5-5 and TRBJ2-3, is DAGVTQSPTHLIKTRGQQVTLRCSPISGHKSVSWYQQVLGQGPQFIFQYYEKEERGRGNFPDRFSARQFPNYSSELNVNALLLGDSALYLCASSLVPGVSSTDTQYFGPGTRLTVL.

This clone was counted between two and nine times. The chain uses TRBV7-3 and TRBJ1-6; 8 bases agree with TRBD1. The length of the CDR3 is 16 residues. The germline V gene has CDR1 SGHTA and CDR2 FQGTGA. With 5 bases clipped from V and 5 bases from J, the junction kept 8 bases outside the gene matches. CDR3 amino acids: CASSITGGLNNSPLHF. The DNA for the CDR3 is TGTGCCAGCAGCATCACAGGGGGTCTAAATAATTCACCCCTCCACTTT.

This clone was seen only once. CDR3 sequence (DNA): TGTGCCAGCAGCCAAGAAGGGTGGGACAGGAGCACTGAAGCTTTCTTT. Encoded protein: CASSQEGWDRSTEAFF. The gene calls are TRBV14 and TRBJ1-1, with TRBD1 identical over 8 bases. With 0 bases clipped from V and 4 bases from J, the junction kept 7 bases outside the gene matches. Germline loops: CDR1 SGHDN, CDR2 FVKESK. The CDR3 sequence is 16 residues long. Supplemented by reference TRBV14 and TRBJ1-1, the full variable domain reads EAGVTQFPSHSVIEKGQTVTLRCDPISGHDNLYWYRRVMGKEIKFLLHFVKESKQDESGMPNNRFLAERTGGTYSTLKVQPAELEDSGVYFCASSQEGWDRSTEAFFGQGTRLTVV.